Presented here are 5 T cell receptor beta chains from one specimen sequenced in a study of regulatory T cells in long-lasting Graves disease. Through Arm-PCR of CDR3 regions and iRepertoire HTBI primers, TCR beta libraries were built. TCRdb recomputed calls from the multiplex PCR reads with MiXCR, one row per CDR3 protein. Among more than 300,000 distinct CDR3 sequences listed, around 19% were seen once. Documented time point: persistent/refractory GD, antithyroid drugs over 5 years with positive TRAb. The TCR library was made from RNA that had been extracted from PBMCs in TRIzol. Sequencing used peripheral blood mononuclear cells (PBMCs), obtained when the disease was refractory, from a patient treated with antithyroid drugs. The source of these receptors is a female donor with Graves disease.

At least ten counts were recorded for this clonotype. The CDR3 sequence: CASSRSLTGFGEQYF. Written as DNA, the CDR3 is TGTGCCAGCAGTCGCTCACTGACAGGGTTCGGCGAGCAGTACTTC. The V gene is TRBV12-3 or TRBV12-4, the J gene TRBJ2-7; 7 bases are shared with TRBD1. The CDR3 consists of 15 residues. After removal of 5 bases from V and 6 bases from J, the junction contained 13 bases not matched to a gene.

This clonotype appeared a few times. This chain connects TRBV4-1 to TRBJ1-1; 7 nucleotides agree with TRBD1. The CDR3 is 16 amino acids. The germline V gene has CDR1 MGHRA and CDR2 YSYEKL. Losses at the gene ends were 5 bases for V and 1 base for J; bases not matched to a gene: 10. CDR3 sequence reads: CASSFFPTGSNTEAFF. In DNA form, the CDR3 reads TGCGCCAGCAGCTTCTTCCCGACAGGGTCGAACACTGAAGCTTTCTTT.

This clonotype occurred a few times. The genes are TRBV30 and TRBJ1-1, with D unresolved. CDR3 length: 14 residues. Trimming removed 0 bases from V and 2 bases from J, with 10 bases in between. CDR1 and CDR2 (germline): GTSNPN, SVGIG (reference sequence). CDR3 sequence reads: CAWSVRWANTEAFF. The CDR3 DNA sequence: TGTGCCTGGAGTGTACGATGGGCCAACACTGAAGCTTTCTTT.

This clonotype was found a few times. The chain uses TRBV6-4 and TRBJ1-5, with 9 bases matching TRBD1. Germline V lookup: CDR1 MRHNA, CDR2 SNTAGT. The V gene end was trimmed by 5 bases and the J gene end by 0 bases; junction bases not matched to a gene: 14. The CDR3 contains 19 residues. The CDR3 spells CASSKLGTGIFYSNQPQHF. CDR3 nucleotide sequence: TGTGCCAGCAGTAAACTAGGGACAGGGATTTTTTATAGCAATCAGCCCCAGCATTTT.

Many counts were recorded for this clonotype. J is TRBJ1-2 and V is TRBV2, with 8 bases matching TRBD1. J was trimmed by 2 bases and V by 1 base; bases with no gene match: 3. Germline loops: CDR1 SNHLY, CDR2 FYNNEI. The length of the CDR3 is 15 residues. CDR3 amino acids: CASSEERTGNYGYTF. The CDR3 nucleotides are TGTGCCAGCAGTGAAGAACGGACAGGGAACTATGGCTACACCTTC.